This T cell receptor beta chain originates from a study of T cell changes during pregnancy in multiple sclerosis. Looked up from germline, CDR1 is LGHNA and CDR2 is YSLEER. With 0 bases removed from V and 6 bases from J, the gap between germline ends came to 26 bases. The CDR3 extends over 20 amino acids. TCRdb's copy holds only in-frame clones and misses some; the assay was immunoSEQ multiplex PCR. This sample has approximately 130,000 clones; about 95% occur once, and the top ten carry 0.44%. The material was peripheral blood, obtained after pregnancy. This sequence was found in a female donor with multiple sclerosis, enrolled in a pregnancy study. This chain connects TRBV4-3 to TRBJ2-2; D might be TRBD2 (7 bases). CDR3 coding DNA: TGCGCCAGCAGCCAAGATCTGGGTTTGAGGGGGGGCGCCAGAGCCGGGGAGCTGTTTTTT. It codes for CASSQDLGLRGGARAGELFF.